These 31 T cell receptor beta chains were sequenced from one sample in a study of patients and donors after allogeneic stem cell transplantation. TCRdb called the RT-PCR reads again in MiXCR, with one record for every CDR3 protein. The sample shows under 170,000 distinct CDR3 sequences, roughly 35% of them seen only once. What was sequenced was blood, either unsorted or a sorted T cell fraction (not recorded which). These receptor sequences come from a human donor who was either an allogeneic HSCT recipient or a stem cell or donor lymphocyte infusion donor (not recorded which). It is not recorded whose cells these are; they may come from a transplant donor.

This chain connects TRBV10-3 to TRBJ2-1; the D gene is possibly TRBD2 (6 bases). V shed 11 bases and J shed 4 bases, with 21 bases lying between them. Germline CDR1 is ENHRY and CDR2 is SYGVKD. The CDR3 is made up of 15 amino acids. CDR3 DNA sequence: TGTGCCGCCGCAGGTGGGGGGACGGGTTACAATGAGCAGTTCTTC. This codes for CAAAGGGTGYNEQFF.

This clonotype has a handful of counts. The chain uses TRBV12-3 or TRBV12-4 and TRBJ1-1, with TRBD1 matching over 10 bases. Trimming cost V 3 bases and J 5 bases; bases outside gene matches: 6. The CDR3 is 15 residues long. The CDR3 DNA follows: TGTGCCAGCAGTTTGACCGGGACAGGGGTGACTGAAGCTTTCTTT. Translation: CASSLTGTGVTEAFF.

This clonotype was observed a handful of times. V gene TRBV25-1 combines with J gene TRBJ2-3; 13 bases are shared with TRBD2. The CDR3 extends over 16 amino acids. Germline V gene lookup returns CDR1 MGHDK and CDR2 SYGVNS. After removal of 10 bases from V and 0 bases from J, the junction contained 7 bases not matched to a gene. The CDR3 loop reads CATRTSGGTSTDTQYF. The CDR3 DNA reads as TGTGCCACCCGGACTAGCGGGGGTACTAGCACAGATACGCAGTATTTT.

V gene TRBV9 combines with J gene TRBJ2-1, with D perhaps matching TRBD2 (6 bases). This CDR3 contains 15 residues. The germline gives CDR1 SGDLS, CDR2 YYNGEE. Deletions cut 0 bases from V and 5 bases from J, with 12 bases between. CDR3 residues: CASSVVTSGDNEQFF. CDR3 nucleotides: TGTGCCAGCAGCGTAGTGACCTCGGGGGACAATGAGCAGTTCTTC. The whole variable domain, filled in from reference TRBV9 and TRBJ2-1, reads DSGVTQTPKHLITATGQRVTLRCSPRSGDLSVYWYQQSLDQGLQFLIQYYNGEERAKGNILERFSAQQFPDLHSELNLSSLELGDSALYFCASSVVTSGDNEQFFGPGTRLTVL.

The rearrangement uses TRBV12-3 or TRBV12-4 and TRBJ1-2, with D possibly matching TRBD1 (6 bases). The CDR3 runs to 13 residues. The ends were cut back, 5 bases at V and 4 bases at J, with 11 bases in the middle. The CDR3, as DNA: TGTGCCAGCAGTCCGGGCAGGGGCTATGGCTACACCTTC. As protein: CASSPGRGYGYTF.

The rearrangement links TRBV5-6 to TRBJ2-3; possibly TRBD2 for D (7 bases). CDR3 length: 15 amino acids. The V gene's germline CDR1 is SGHDT and CDR2 YYEEEE. The V gene lost 6 bases and the J gene lost 2 bases, with 16 bases spanning the gap. CDR3 sequence reads: CASILGGGYTDTQYF. The CDR3 DNA is TGTGCCAGCATCCTCGGCGGGGGCTACACAGATACGCAGTATTTT. The variable domain in full, completed from reference TRBV5-6 and TRBJ2-3, reads DAGVTQSPTHLIKTRGQQVTLRCSPKSGHDTVSWYQQALGQGPQFIFQYYEEEERQRGNFPDRFSGHQFPNYSSELNVNALLLGDSALYLCASILGGGYTDTQYFGPGTRLTVL.

The rearrangement links TRBV6-1 to TRBJ1-1; D is possibly TRBD1 (6 bases). The germline gives CDR1 MNHNS, CDR2 SASEGT. Trimming took off 5 bases at V and 0 bases at J, with 19 bases between the two ends. The CDR3 has 17 amino acids. This CDR3 reads CASSTRRTGLMNTEAFF. The CDR3 DNA follows: TGTGCCAGCAGTACCCGCCGTACAGGGTTAATGAACACTGAAGCTTTCTTT.

This clonotype was seen once. The gene calls are TRBV4-2 and TRBJ2-7; D assignment may be TRBD1 or TRBD2 (6 bases each). The ends were cut back, 3 bases at V and 5 bases at J, with 8 bases in the middle. CDR1 is LGHNA, CDR2 YNFKEQ, per germline. The CDR3 runs to 12 residues. The CDR3 region is CASSQGGHEQYF. The CDR3 region has the DNA TGTGCCAGCAGCCAGGGGGGCCACGAGCAGTACTTC.

The chain carries TRBV5-1 and TRBJ2-3; D gene ambiguous. CDR1 is SGHRS and CDR2 is YFSETQ in the germline V gene. The CDR3 covers 13 residues. The ends were cut back, 3 bases at V and 8 bases at J, with 13 bases in the middle. The CDR3 here is CASSSGPSLTQYF. CDR3 coding DNA: TGCGCCAGCAGCTCCGGGCCGTCACTTACGCAGTATTTT.

Of note for this clonotype: The conserved phenylalanine or tryptophan normally closing the CDR3 is absent here, so this likely arose from a read error. This rearrangement joins TRBV24-1 to TRBJ1-4; 8 bases line up with TRBD1. V shed 4 bases, J shed 4 bases, and the junction held 7 bases outside the gene matches. Germline CDR1 is KGHDR and CDR2 is SFDVKD. This CDR3 contains 16 residues. CDR3 sequence: CATSETGTGNNEKLFL. CDR3 bases: TGTGCCACCAGTGAGACCGGGACAGGCAATAATGAAAAACTGTTTTTG.

The rearrangement links TRBV20-1 to TRBJ1-4; 10 bases match TRBD1. CDR1 is DFQATT and CDR2 is SNEGSKA in the germline V gene (reference sequence). V shed 1 base and J 8 bases; nucleotides not matched to a gene: 4. CDR3 length: 14 amino acids. In nucleotides, the CDR3 is TGCAGTGCTAGAGTGGGGACAGGGGTGGAAAAACTGTTTTTT. It encodes CSARVGTGVEKLFF.

The V gene is TRBV5-1, the J gene TRBJ2-2, with D possibly being TRBD2 (7 bases). Trimming pared 4 bases from V and 5 bases from J, leaving 12 bases between. The CDR3 consists of 14 residues. Germline CDR1 SGHRS, CDR2 YFSETQ. The CDR3 nucleotides read TGCGCCAGCAGCGAACAGGGAGGGACCGGGGAGCTGTTTTTT. Its protein is CASSEQGGTGELFF.

The chain recombines TRBV3-1 with TRBJ2-1; no firm D call. Germline V CDR1 and CDR2: LGHDT, YNNKEL (reference sequence). V was shortened by 3 bases and J by 6 bases, with 9 bases between the two germline ends. The CDR3 spans 13 residues. For the CDR3, the DNA is TGTGCCAGCAGCCAGCTCCCCGGCAATGAGCAGTTCTTC. It specifies CASSQLPGNEQFF.

The chain joins TRBV12-3 or TRBV12-4 to TRBJ2-1, with 10 bases aligning to TRBD2. The junction had 9 bases not matched to a gene; V was cut back by 7 bases and J by 6 bases. This CDR3 region has 15 residues. CDR3 region: CASKVRAGGSNEQFF. The CDR3 nucleotides read TGTGCCAGCAAGGTTAGAGCGGGGGGGAGCAATGAGCAGTTCTTC.

The chain is built from TRBV6-2 or TRBV6-3 and TRBJ1-1; TRBD1 aligns across 10 bases. V shed 6 bases, J shed 5 bases, and the junction held 3 bases outside the gene matches. Looked up from germline, CDR1 is MNHEY and CDR2 is SVGEGT. This CDR3 is built from 13 residues. CDR3 in amino acids: CASSDRGPTEAFF. CDR3 bases: TGTGCCAGCAGCGACAGGGGGCCGACTGAAGCTTTCTTT.

CDR3 nucleotides: TGCAGCGTTGAACGGATGAACACTGAAGCTTTCTTT. It specifies CSVERMNTEAFF. The rearrangement uses TRBV29-1 and TRBJ1-1; D is unclear. This CDR3 contains 12 residues. CDR1 is SQVTM, CDR2 ANQGSEA, per germline. Trimming took off 2 bases at V and 0 bases at J, with 4 bases between the two ends.

This clonotype was seen only once. The V gene is TRBV7-2, the J gene TRBJ2-1; tentative D call: TRBD2 (6 bases). CDR1 is SGHTA and CDR2 is FQGNSA in the germline V gene. V was trimmed by 4 bases and J by 4 bases, leaving 11 bases between them. This CDR3 has 14 amino acids. CDR3 bases: TGTGCCAGCAGCTCAAAAGGGAGGTACAATGAGCAGTTCTTC. It codes for CASSSKGRYNEQFF.

This clonotype was seen only a few times. The CDR3 DNA reads TGTGCCAGCAGCCAATGGGTCGCTGACAGGGCTAGGGAAAAACTGTTTTTT. It translates to CASSQWVADRAREKLFF. The gene calls are TRBV3-1 and TRBJ1-4, with 7 bases fitting TRBD1. Germline loops: CDR1 LGHDT, CDR2 YNNKEL (reference sequence). The V segment lost 2 bases and the J segment 8 bases; nucleotides outside the gene matches: 14. The CDR3 has 17 residues.

The V call is TRBV7-2, the J call TRBJ1-2; the D gene is possibly TRBD1 (6 bases). This CDR3 has 14 amino acids. Per the germline V gene, CDR1 is SGHTA and CDR2 is FQGNSA. The CDR3 sequence is CACGRTVYNYGYTF. The DNA of the CDR3 is TGTGCTTGTGGAAGGACAGTTTATAACTATGGCTACACCTTC.

The gene calls are TRBV5-1 and TRBJ2-1; D gene ambiguous. Germline CDR1 reads SGHRS; CDR2 reads YFSETQ. The CDR3 spans 16 residues. Trimming removed 3 bases at V and 4 bases at J, with 17 bases between. The CDR3 loop reads CASSYLLRTRYNEQFF. The CDR3 DNA reads TGCGCCAGCAGCTATCTACTCCGAACTCGGTACAATGAGCAGTTCTTC.

This clonotype has only a few counts. The chain is built from TRBV7-2 and TRBJ2-1, with 8 positions matching TRBD1. The CDR3 totals 16 residues. The V segment lost 1 base and the J segment 8 bases; nucleotides outside the gene matches: 10. Germline V lookup: CDR1 SGHTA, CDR2 FQGNSA. The CDR3 sequence is CASSLEKAGGSDEQFF. DNA for the CDR3: TGTGCCAGCAGCTTAGAAAAGGCAGGGGGCAGCGATGAGCAGTTCTTC. Full variable domain (remainder filled in from reference TRBV7-2 and TRBJ2-1): GAGVSQSPSNKVTEKGKDVELRCDPISGHTALYWYRQSLGQGLEFLIYFQGNSAPDKSGLPSDRFSAERTGGSVSTLTIQRTQQEDSAVYLCASSLEKAGGSDEQFFGPGTRLTVL.

The rearrangement uses TRBV20-1 and TRBJ1-1, with TRBD1 matching 9 bases. The length of the CDR3 is 17 residues. Per the germline V gene, CDR1 is DFQATT and CDR2 is SNEGSKA (reference sequence). V lost 3 bases, J lost 0 bases, and 11 bases stayed unmatched. CDR3 in amino acids: CSARSRDRAVMNTEAFF. The DNA of the CDR3 is TGCAGTGCTAGGTCCCGGGACAGGGCCGTCATGAACACTGAAGCTTTCTTT.

The chain couples TRBV7-9 to TRBJ2-5; 7 bases align to TRBD1. CDR1 SEHNR and CDR2 FQNEAQ come from the germline V gene (reference sequence). This CDR3 comprises 18 residues. V dropped 3 bases and J dropped 5; count of bases not matched to a gene: 18. CDR3 in amino acids: CASSFSEVATGRWETQYF. In nucleotides, the CDR3 is TGTGCCAGCAGCTTCTCGGAAGTGGCGACAGGGAGATGGGAGACCCAGTACTTC.

This clonotype was picked up a small number of times. The chain combines TRBV28 with TRBJ1-1; D call uncertain. From germline, CDR1 is MDHEN and CDR2 SYDVKM. V was pared by 5 bases and J by 3 bases, with 16 bases between. The CDR3 contains 15 residues. The CDR3 region has the DNA TGTGCCAGCAGTGAGATCGGGGTGACCGACACTGAAGCTTTCTTT. Its translation: CASSEIGVTDTEAFF. Complete variable domain (other parts from reference TRBV28 and TRBJ1-1): DVKVTQSSRYLVKRTGEKVFLECVQDMDHENMFWYRQDPGLGLRLIYFSYDVKMKEKGDIPEGYSVSREKKERFSLILESASTNQTSMYLCASSEIGVTDTEAFFGQGTRLTVV.

The chain has TRBV24-1 and TRBJ1-1; TRBD1 agrees at 7 bases. Trimming at V came to 2 bases and at J to 0 bases, leaving 2 bases not matched to a gene. The CDR3 loop spans 15 amino acids. From germline, CDR1 is KGHDR and CDR2 SFDVKD. CDR3 sequence: CATSDSGQLNTEAFF. The CDR3 coding sequence is TGTGCCACCAGTGATTCGGGACAGTTGAACACTGAAGCTTTCTTT.

This clonotype appeared a few times. J is TRBJ1-5 and V is TRBV21-1; no check of the table's D call, TRBD1, against the DNA was made. TRBV21-1 is described as a pseudogene. The CDR3 loop spans 17 amino acids. The DNA of the CDR3 is TGTGCCAGCAGCATTGGACAGGGTAACGGAGGAAGTCAGCCCCAGCATTTT. Encoded protein: CASSIGQGNGGSQPQHF.

This chain joins TRBV5-1 and TRBJ2-5; 12 bases are shared with TRBD2. The J segment lost 1 base and the V segment lost 0 bases, leaving 1 base of the junction unmatched. The germline V gene has CDR1 SGHRS and CDR2 YFSETQ. The CDR3 is made up of 16 amino acids. CDR3 protein: CASSLALAGGQETQYF. The CDR3 DNA sequence: TGCGCCAGCAGCTTGGCACTAGCGGGGGGCCAAGAGACCCAGTACTTC.

The chain joins TRBV20-1 to TRBJ2-7, with D maybe TRBD1 (6 bases). The CDR3 runs 12 residues. V lost 6 bases and J lost 3, with 12 bases in between. Germline CDR1 is DFQATT and CDR2 is SNEGSKA (reference sequence). The CDR3 reads CSATKDSYEQYV. The CDR3 DNA follows: TGCAGTGCCACTAAGGACAGCTACGAGCAGTACGTC.

This clonotype turned up a few times. One end of the junction is discordant with germline, which a read error may explain. V gene TRBV20-1 combines with J gene TRBJ1-1; D might be TRBD1 (5 bases). Germline values: CDR1 DFQATT, CDR2 SNEGSKA (reference sequence). The CDR3 loop spans 11 amino acids. The CDR3 region is CSASLGPSGIF. DNA of the CDR3: TGCAGTGCTAGTCTGGGTCCCTCAGGGATCTTT.

This clonotype was found a few times. The chain links TRBV9 to TRBJ2-7; D unresolved. V gave up 4 bases and J gave up 2 bases, with 13 bases separating them. Per the germline V gene, CDR1 is SGDLS and CDR2 is YYNGEE. This CDR3 has 14 amino acids. CDR3 protein: CASSTSNRTYEQYF. CDR3 nucleotides: TGTGCCAGCAGCACCTCAAACCGGACCTACGAGCAGTACTTC. Using reference TRBV9 and TRBJ2-7 for the parts outside the CDR3, the full variable domain is DSGVTQTPKHLITATGQRVTLRCSPRSGDLSVYWYQQSLDQGLQFLIQYYNGEERAKGNILERFSAQQFPDLHSELNLSSLELGDSALYFCASSTSNRTYEQYFGPGTRLTVT.

The chain links TRBV20-1 to TRBJ2-1, with D perhaps given as TRBD1 or TRBD2 (6 bases each). The CDR3 loop spans 15 amino acids. The V end lost 4 bases, the J end lost 4 bases, and 17 bases lay between the germline ends. Germline V CDR1 and CDR2: DFQATT, SNEGSKA (reference sequence). The chain's CDR3 is CSANRAGRGYNEQFF. The CDR3 DNA follows: TGCAGTGCTAACAGAGCGGGCAGGGGATACAATGAGCAGTTCTTC.